A selection of T cell receptor beta chains follows, all from one sample in a study of technical replicates of blood from a few donors. Assay: immunoSEQ multiplex PCR; the TCRdb copy retains only in-frame clones and omits some. The table has roughly 82,000 clones, nearly 96% seen once. Sequences were obtained from T cells isolated from PBMCs. The source is a human donor in good health. Both conserved end residues are part of each CDR3. The D gene is left open where the match is weak. Expanded clones get a size class; other rows say once, few or many, or leave the size out.

j_call v_call clone_size d_call cdr3_nt cdr3_aa
TRBJ1-1 TRBV15 NA NA TGTGCCACCAGCAGAGCCTTAATGAACACTGAAGCTTTCTTT CATSRALMNTEAFF
TRBJ1-2 TRBV29-1 NA TRBD1 TGCAGCGCCTTCCGACAGGGAAGCTATGGCTACACCTTC CSAFRQGSYGYTF
TRBJ2-1 TRBV27 NA NA TGTGCCAGCAGTTTAGTTGGCAGCAATGAGCAGTTCTTC CASSLVGSNEQFF
TRBJ1-5 TRBV30 NA NA TGTGCCTGGAGGGGGCCGGGGGGACATCAGCCCCAGCATTTT CAWRGPGGHQPQHF
TRBJ2-7 TRBV10-2 NA TRBD2 TGCGCCAGCAGGGCCGGGACTACGAGCAACGAGCAGTACTTC CASRAGTTSNEQYF
TRBJ2-1 TRBV11-3 NA NA TGTGCCAGCAGCCGCCCAGGTGGGAGGAAGGGTGAGCAGTTCTTC CASSRPGGRKGEQFF
TRBJ2-5 TRBV7-3 NA TRBD1 TGTGCCAGCAGCCGACAGGGGTCGGAGACCCAGTACTTC CASSRQGSETQYF
TRBJ2-5 TRBV9 NA TRBD1 TGTGCCAGCAGCGTAGAGACACCGGGACAGGGGGCCGGGAAGACCCAGTACTTC CASSVETPGQGAGKTQYF
TRBJ1-1 TRBV9 NA TRBD1 TGTGCCAGCAGCGTACAGGGGGGGAACACTGAAGCTTTCTTT CASSVQGGNTEAFF
TRBJ2-1 TRBV14 NA NA TGTGCCAGCAGCCAATTGACAGGATTAAATGAGCAGTTCTTC CASSQLTGLNEQFF
TRBJ1-5 TRBV9 NA NA TGTGCCAGCAGCGAGACAGGAACGGGTCAGCCCCAGCATTTT CASSETGTGQPQHF
TRBJ2-3 TRBV20-1 NA NA TGCAGTGCTAGACCGGGAGATACGCAGTATTTT CSARPGDTQYF
TRBJ1-4 TRBV19 once TRBD1 TGTGCCAGTAGTTTTTTGACAGGGGCTGAAAAACTGTTTTTT CASSFLTGAEKLFF
TRBJ2-7 TRBV5-1 NA TRBD2 TGCGCCAGCAGCTTGGGGGGGACTAGCGGGCAGTACGAGCAGTACTTC CASSLGGTSGQYEQYF
TRBJ2-7 TRBV19 NA TRBD1 TGTGCCAGTAGTGTAGGGGGCGGCTACGAGCAGTACTTC CASSVGGGYEQYF
TRBJ1-1 TRBV4-2 NA TRBD1 TGTGCCAGCAGCCAAGGAGACAGGGAAGTGGATGAAGCTTTCTTT CASSQGDREVDEAFF
TRBJ1-5 TRBV28 NA NA TGTGCCAGCAGTTTGTTAGGGGCCAATCAGCCCCAGCATTTT CASSLLGANQPQHF
TRBJ2-5 TRBV5-1 NA NA TGCGCCAGCAGCCCTGTAACAGGGCCCCAAGAGACCCAGTACTTC CASSPVTGPQETQYF
TRBJ2-7 TRBV15 NA TRBD2 TGTGCCACCAGCAGAGGGCTAGCGGGAGGTCAAGAGCAGTACTTC CATSRGLAGGQEQYF
TRBJ2-1 TRBV4-1 NA NA TGCGCCAGCAGCCTATTCACCGTAGAGGGAAAGTACAATGAGCAGTTCTTC CASSLFTVEGKYNEQFF
TRBJ2-7 TRBV18 NA TRBD1 TGTGCCAGCTCACCTGAGACAGGGAGCTCCTACGAGCAGTACTTC CASSPETGSSYEQYF
TRBJ1-5 TRBV30 NA NA TGTGCCTGGAGCGATAACGGGGGACAGCCCCAGCATTTT CAWSDNGGQPQHF
TRBJ1-2 TRBV2 NA TRBD1 TGTGCCAGCAGTGTAAGGGGACAGGGGGCCAGTGGCTACACCTTC CASSVRGQGASGYTF
TRBJ2-7 TRBV11-3 NA TRBD2 TGTGCCAGCAGCTTAGCCCCCAGCGGGATAGCCTTCGAGCAGTACTTC CASSLAPSGIAFEQYF
TRBJ2-5 TRBV4-1 NA NA TGCGCCAGCAGCTACCTACCGGGAAGTGGGGTAGAGACCCAGTACTTC CASSYLPGSGVETQYF
TRBJ2-1 TRBV30 NA TRBD2 TGTGCCTGGAGTGCCGGGACTAGGGTCTACAATGAGCAGTTCTTC CAWSAGTRVYNEQFF
TRBJ1-1 TRBV5-4 once TRBD1 TGTGCCAGCAGCCCTACAGGGGCCAGGAACACTGAAGCTTTCTTT CASSPTGARNTEAFF
TRBJ2-5 TRBV5-1 NA NA TGCGCCAGCAGCTTATTCGCGGATCAAGAGACCCAGTACTTC CASSLFADQETQYF
TRBJ2-7 TRBV6-5 NA NA TGTGCCAGCAGTCCCTCGCCTGGGCAGATCTACGAGCAGTACTTC CASSPSPGQIYEQYF
TRBJ2-7 TRBV7-9 NA NA TGTGCCAGCAGCTTAGTTATCTACGAGCAGTACTTC CASSLVIYEQYF
TRBJ2-7 TRBV10-3 few NA TGTGCCATCAGTTTTTCACGGAGCTACGAGCAGTACTTC CAISFSRSYEQYF
TRBJ1-1 TRBV9 NA TRBD1 TGTGCCAGCAGCCCTAGGGGACAGGGGGCCCTGAACACTGAAGCTTTCTTT CASSPRGQGALNTEAFF
TRBJ2-7 TRBV5-1 once NA TGCGCCAGCAGCTTGGGGCAGTACGAGCAGTACTTC CASSLGQYEQYF
TRBJ1-2 TRBV5-1 NA TRBD1 TGCGCCAGCAGCCCAGGGACAGGACAGCCGTATACGGGCTATGGCTACACCTTC CASSPGTGQPYTGYGYTF
TRBJ2-2 TRBV7-3 NA TRBD1 TGTGCCAGCAGCTTATTTCGGACAGGGGCGAACACCGGGGAGCTGTTTTTT CASSLFRTGANTGELFF
TRBJ2-1 TRBV6-1 NA TRBD2 TGTGCCAGCAGTGTTTCGGGGACTAGCAGTACCCATGAGCAGTTCTTC CASSVSGTSSTHEQFF
TRBJ1-4 TRBV2 NA NA TGTGCCAGCAGTGTGCGTGAAAAACTGTTTTTT CASSVREKLFF
TRBJ2-1 TRBV5-4 NA TRBD2 TGTGCCAGCAGCCCCCGAGGACTAGCGGGAGGGCCACGAACCTACAATGAGCAGTTCTTC CASSPRGLAGGPRTYNEQFF
TRBJ1-1 TRBV6-5 NA NA TGTGCCAGCAGTTACCTGGGGGCGATGAACACTGAAGCTTTCTTT CASSYLGAMNTEAFF
TRBJ2-3 TRBV9 once TRBD2 TGTGCCAGCAGCCCTTCTCGGAGCGGGAGAAGGACAGATACGCAGTATTTT CASSPSRSGRRTDTQYF
TRBJ2-7 TRBV19 NA TRBD2 TGTGCCAGTAGTATGGGACTAGCGGGCGGTTACGAGCAGTACTTC CASSMGLAGGYEQYF
TRBJ2-3 TRBV29-1 NA TRBD2 TGCAGCGTTGAATCGCTAGCGGGAGGCCCAGATACGCAGTATTTT CSVESLAGGPDTQYF
TRBJ2-5 TRBV9 NA TRBD1 TGTGCCAGCAGCGTAGCTCCGGACAGGGAGACCCAGTACTTC CASSVAPDRETQYF
TRBJ2-5 TRBV29-1 NA NA TGCAGCGCGGGGGAAGAGACCCAGTACTTC CSAGEETQYF